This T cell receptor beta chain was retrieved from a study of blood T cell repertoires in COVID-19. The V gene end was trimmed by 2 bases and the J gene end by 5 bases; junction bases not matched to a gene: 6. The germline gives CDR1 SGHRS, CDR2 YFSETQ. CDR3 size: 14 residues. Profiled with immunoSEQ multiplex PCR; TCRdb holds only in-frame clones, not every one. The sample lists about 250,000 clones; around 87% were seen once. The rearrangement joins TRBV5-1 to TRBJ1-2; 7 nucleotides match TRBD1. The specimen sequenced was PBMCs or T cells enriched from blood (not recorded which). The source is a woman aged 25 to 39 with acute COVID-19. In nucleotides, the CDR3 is TGCGCCAGCAGCTTAGGGACAGCTGATTATGGCTACACCTTC. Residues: CASSLGTADYGYTF. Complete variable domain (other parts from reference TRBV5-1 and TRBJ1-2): KAGVTQTPRYLIKTRGQQVTLSCSPISGHRSVSWYQQTPGQGLQFLFEYFSETQRNKGNFPGRFSGRQFSNSRSEMNVSTLELGDSALYLCASSLGTADYGYTFGSGTRLTVV.